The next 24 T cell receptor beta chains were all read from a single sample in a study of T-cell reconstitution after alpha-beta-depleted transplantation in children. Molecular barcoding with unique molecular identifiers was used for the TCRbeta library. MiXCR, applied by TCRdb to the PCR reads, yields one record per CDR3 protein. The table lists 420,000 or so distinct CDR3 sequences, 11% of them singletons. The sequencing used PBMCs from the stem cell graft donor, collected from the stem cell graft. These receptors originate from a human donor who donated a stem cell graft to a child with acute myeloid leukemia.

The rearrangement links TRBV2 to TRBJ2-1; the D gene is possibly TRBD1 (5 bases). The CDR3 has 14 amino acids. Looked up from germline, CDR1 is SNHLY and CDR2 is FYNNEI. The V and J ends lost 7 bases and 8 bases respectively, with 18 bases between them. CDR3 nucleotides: TGTGCCAGCAACGGCAGGGTGGTTTTCGATGAGCAGTTCTTC. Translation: CASNGRVVFDEQFF.

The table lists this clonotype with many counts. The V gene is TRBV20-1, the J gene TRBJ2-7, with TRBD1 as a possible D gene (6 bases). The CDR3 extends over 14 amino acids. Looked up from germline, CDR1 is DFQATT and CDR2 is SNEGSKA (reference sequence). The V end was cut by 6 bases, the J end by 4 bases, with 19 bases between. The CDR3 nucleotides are TGCAGTGCCGCTCGTCGAGAGGGGGTATACGAGCAGTACTTC. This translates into CSAARREGVYEQYF.

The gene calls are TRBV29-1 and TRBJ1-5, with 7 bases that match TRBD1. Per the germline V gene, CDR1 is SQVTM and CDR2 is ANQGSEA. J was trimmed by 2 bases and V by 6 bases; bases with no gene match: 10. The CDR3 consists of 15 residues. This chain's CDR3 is CSVELQGGGNQPQHF. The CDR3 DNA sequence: TGCAGCGTCGAACTTCAGGGGGGGGGCAATCAGCCCCAGCATTTT. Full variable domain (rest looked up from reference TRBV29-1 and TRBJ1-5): SAVISQKPSRDICQRGTSLTIQCQVDSQVTMMFWYRQQPGQSLTLIATANQGSEATYESGFVIDKFPISRPNLTFSTLTVSNMSPEDSSIYLCSVELQGGGNQPQHFGDGTRLSIL.

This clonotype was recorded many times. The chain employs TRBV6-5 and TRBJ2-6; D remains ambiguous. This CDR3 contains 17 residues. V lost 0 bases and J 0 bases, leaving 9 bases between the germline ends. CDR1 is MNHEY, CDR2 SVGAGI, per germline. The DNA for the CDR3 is TGTGCCAGCAGTTACTCGAGACTGGGCTCTGGGGCCAACGTCCTGACTTTC. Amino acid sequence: CASSYSRLGSGANVLTF.

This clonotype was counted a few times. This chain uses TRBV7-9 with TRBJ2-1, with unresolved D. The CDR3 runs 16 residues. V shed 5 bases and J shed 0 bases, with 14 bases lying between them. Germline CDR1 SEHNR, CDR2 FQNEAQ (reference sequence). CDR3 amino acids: CASSAKGSSSYNEQFF. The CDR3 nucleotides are TGTGCCAGCAGCGCCAAGGGCAGCAGCTCCTACAATGAGCAGTTCTTC.

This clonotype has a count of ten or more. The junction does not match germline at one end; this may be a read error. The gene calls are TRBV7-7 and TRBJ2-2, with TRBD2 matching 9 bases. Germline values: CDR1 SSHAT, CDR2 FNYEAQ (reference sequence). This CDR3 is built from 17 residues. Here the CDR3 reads CASSRWAGGQNTGELFF. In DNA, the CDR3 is TGTGCTAGCAGCCGATGGGCGGGGGGGCAGAACACCGGGGAGCTGTTTTTT.

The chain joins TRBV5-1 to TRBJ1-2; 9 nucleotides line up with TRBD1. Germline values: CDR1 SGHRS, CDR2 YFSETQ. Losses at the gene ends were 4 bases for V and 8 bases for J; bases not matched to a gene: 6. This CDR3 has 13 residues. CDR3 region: CASSRTGEVGYTF. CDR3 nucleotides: TGCGCCAGCAGCCGGACAGGGGAGGTCGGCTACACCTTC. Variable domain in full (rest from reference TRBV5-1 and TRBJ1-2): KAGVTQTPRYLIKTRGQQVTLSCSPISGHRSVSWYQQTPGQGLQFLFEYFSETQRNKGNFPGRFSGRQFSNSRSEMNVSTLELGDSALYLCASSRTGEVGYTFGSGTRLTVV.

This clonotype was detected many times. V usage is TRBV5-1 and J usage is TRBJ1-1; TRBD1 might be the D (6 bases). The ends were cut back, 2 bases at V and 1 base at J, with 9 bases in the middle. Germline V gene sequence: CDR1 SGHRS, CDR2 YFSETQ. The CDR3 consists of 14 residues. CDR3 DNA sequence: TGCGCCAGCAGCTTAGAGGGGGGGAACACTGAAGCTTTCTTT. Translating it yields CASSLEGGNTEAFF.

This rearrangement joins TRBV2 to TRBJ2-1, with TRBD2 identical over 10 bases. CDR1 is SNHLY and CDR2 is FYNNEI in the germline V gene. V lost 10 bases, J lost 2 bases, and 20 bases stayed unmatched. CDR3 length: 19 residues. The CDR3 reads CAILRYPNSGGHTYNEQFF. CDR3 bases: TGTGCCATCTTACGGTACCCAAATAGCGGGGGGCATACCTACAATGAGCAGTTCTTC.

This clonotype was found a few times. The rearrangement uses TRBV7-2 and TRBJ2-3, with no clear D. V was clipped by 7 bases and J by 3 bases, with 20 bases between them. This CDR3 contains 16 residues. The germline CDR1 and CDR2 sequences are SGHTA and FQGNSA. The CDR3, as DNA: TGTGCCAGCATCCCATCTGGTCGCTCATTGACAGATACGCAGTATTTT. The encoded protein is CASIPSGRSLTDTQYF.

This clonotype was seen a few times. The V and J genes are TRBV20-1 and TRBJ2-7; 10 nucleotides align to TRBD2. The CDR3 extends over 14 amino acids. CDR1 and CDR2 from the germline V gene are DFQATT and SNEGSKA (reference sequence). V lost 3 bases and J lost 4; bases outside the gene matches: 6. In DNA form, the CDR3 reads TGCAGTGCTAGCCGAATGACTAGCGGGTACGAGCAGTACTTC. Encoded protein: CSASRMTSGYEQYF.

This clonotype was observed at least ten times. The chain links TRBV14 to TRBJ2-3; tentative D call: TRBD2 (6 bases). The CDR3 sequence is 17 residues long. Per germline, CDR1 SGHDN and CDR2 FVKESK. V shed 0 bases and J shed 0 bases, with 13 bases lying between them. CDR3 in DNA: TGTGCCAGCAGCCAAGATGCGGCGGGGACCAGCACAGATACGCAGTATTTT. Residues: CASSQDAAGTSTDTQYF.

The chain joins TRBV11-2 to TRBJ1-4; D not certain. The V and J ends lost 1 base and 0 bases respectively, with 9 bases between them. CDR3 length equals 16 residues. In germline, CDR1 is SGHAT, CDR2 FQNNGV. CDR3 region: CASSLGEWSTNEKLFF. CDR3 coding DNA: TGTGCCAGCAGCTTAGGGGAGTGGTCAACTAATGAAAAACTGTTTTTT.

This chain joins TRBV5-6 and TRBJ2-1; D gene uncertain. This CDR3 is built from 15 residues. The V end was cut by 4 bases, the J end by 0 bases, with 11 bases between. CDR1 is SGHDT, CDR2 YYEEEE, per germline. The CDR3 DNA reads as TGTGCCAGCAGCACAGACTTAAGCTCCTACAATGAGCAGTTCTTC. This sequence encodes CASSTDLSSYNEQFF. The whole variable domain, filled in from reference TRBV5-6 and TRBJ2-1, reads DAGVTQSPTHLIKTRGQQVTLRCSPKSGHDTVSWYQQALGQGPQFIFQYYEEEERQRGNFPDRFSGHQFPNYSSELNVNALLLGDSALYLCASSTDLSSYNEQFFGPGTRLTVL.

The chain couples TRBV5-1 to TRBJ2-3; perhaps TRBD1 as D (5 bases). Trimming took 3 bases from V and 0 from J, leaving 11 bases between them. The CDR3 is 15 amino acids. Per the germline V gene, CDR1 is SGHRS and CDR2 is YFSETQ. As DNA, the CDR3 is TGCGCCAGCAGCTCAGGGATGACTAGCACAGATACGCAGTATTTT. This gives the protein CASSSGMTSTDTQYF. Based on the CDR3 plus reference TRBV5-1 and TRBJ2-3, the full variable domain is KAGVTQTPRYLIKTRGQQVTLSCSPISGHRSVSWYQQTPGQGLQFLFEYFSETQRNKGNFPGRFSGRQFSNSRSEMNVSTLELGDSALYLCASSSGMTSTDTQYFGPGTRLTVL.

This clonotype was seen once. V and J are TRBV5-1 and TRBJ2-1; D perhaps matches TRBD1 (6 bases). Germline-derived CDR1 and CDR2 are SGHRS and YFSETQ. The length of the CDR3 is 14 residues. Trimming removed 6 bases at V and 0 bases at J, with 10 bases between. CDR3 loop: CASTGQSSYNEQFF. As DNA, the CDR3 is TGCGCCAGCACCGGACAGAGCTCCTACAATGAGCAGTTCTTC.

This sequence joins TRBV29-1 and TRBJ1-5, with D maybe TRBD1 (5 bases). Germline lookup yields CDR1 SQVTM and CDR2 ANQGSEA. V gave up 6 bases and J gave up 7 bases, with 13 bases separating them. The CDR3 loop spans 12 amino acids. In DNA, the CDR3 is TGCAGCGTGGGGGGTTGGGGGCAGCCCCAGCATTTT. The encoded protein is CSVGGWGQPQHF. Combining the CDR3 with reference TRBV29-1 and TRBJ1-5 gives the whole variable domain SAVISQKPSRDICQRGTSLTIQCQVDSQVTMMFWYRQQPGQSLTLIATANQGSEATYESGFVIDKFPISRPNLTFSTLTVSNMSPEDSSIYLCSVGGWGQPQHFGDGTRLSIL.

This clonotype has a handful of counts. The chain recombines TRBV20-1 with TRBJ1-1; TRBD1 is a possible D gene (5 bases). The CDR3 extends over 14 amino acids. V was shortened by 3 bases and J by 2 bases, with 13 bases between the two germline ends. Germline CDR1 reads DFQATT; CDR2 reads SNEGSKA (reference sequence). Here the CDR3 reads CSASLDTSNTEAFF. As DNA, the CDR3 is TGCAGTGCTAGCTTGGACACTTCTAACACTGAAGCTTTCTTT.

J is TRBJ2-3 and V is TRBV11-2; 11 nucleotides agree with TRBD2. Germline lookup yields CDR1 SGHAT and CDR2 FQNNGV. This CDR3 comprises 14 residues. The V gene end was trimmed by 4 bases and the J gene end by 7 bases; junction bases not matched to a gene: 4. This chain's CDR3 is CASSYSGGANTQYF. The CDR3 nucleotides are TGTGCCAGCAGCTATAGCGGGGGGGCGAATACGCAGTATTTT.

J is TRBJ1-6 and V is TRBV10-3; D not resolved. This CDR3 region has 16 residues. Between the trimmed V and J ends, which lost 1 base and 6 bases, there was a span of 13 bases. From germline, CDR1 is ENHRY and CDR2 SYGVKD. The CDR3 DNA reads TGTGCCATCAGTGAGTTGTCGGGGTTGGGTAATTCACCCCTCCACTTT. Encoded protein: CAISELSGLGNSPLHF.

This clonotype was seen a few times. The CDR3 DNA sequence: TGCGCCAGCAGCTTTGAAAGCGGGAGAAACACCGGGGAGCTGTTTTTT. It codes for CASSFESGRNTGELFF. This chain joins TRBV5-1 and TRBJ2-2, with TRBD2 matching 8 bases. The CDR3 length is 16 residues. J lost 2 bases, V lost 2 bases, and 5 bases had no gene match. Germline loops: CDR1 SGHRS, CDR2 YFSETQ. The complete variable domain, with remaining parts taken from reference TRBV5-1 and TRBJ2-2, reads KAGVTQTPRYLIKTRGQQVTLSCSPISGHRSVSWYQQTPGQGLQFLFEYFSETQRNKGNFPGRFSGRQFSNSRSEMNVSTLELGDSALYLCASSFESGRNTGELFFGEGSRLTVL.

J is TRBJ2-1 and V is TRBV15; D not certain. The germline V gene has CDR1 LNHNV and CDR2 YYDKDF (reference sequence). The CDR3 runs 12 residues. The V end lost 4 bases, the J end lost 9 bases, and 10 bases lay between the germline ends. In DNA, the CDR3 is TGTGCCACCAGCACTCGAGCAGGTGAGCAGTTCTTC. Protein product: CATSTRAGEQFF.

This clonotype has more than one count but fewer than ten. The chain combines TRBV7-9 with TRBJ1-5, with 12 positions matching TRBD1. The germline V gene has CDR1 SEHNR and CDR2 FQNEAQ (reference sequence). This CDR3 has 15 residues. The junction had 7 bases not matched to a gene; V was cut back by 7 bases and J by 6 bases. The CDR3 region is CASTWGQGAGQPQHF. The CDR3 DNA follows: TGTGCCAGCACCTGGGGACAGGGGGCGGGTCAGCCCCAGCATTTT.

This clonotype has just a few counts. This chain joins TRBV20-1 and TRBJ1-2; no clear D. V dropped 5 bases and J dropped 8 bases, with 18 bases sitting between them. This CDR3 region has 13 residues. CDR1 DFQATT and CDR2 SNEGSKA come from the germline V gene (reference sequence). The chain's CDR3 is CSASPGDILGYTF. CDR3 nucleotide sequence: TGCAGTGCTTCCCCCGGGGATATCCTGGGCTACACCTTC.